These 8 T cell receptor beta chains share one sample of origin, sequenced in a study of blood T cell repertoires in COVID-19. Libraries were prepared by immunoSEQ multiplex PCR; TCRdb keeps only in-frame clonotypes and omits some of them. The sample yields tens of thousands of clones, less than 90% seen once. Sequencing was performed on peripheral blood. The receptors here all came from a man older than 75 with acute or convalescent COVID-19.

The V gene is TRBV7-6, the J gene TRBJ1-6; tentative D call: TRBD1 (5 bases). This CDR3 has 17 amino acids. Between the trimmed V and J ends, which lost 5 bases and 0 bases, there was a span of 14 bases. Germline CDR1 and CDR2: SGHVS and FNYEAQ. CDR3 bases: TGTGCCAGCAGCAGCGGGGGGGTTAGCTCCTATAATTCACCCCTCCACTTT. Translating gives CASSSGGVSSYNSPLHF.

The chain uses TRBV7-2 and TRBJ2-7; the D is unclear. V dropped 1 base and J dropped 4 bases, with 8 bases sitting between them. Germline CDR1 reads SGHTA; CDR2 reads FQGNSA. The CDR3 has 13 amino acids. CDR3 region: CASSLVGKYEQYF. In DNA form, the CDR3 reads TGTGCCAGCAGCTTAGTGGGCAAGTACGAGCAGTACTTC.

This clone showed up just a few times. The genes are TRBV21-1 and TRBJ2-2; TRBD1, as called in the table, went unchecked against the DNA. TRBV21-1 is a listed pseudogene. The CDR3 sequence is 13 residues long. This CDR3 reads CASARTGTGELFF. CDR3 coding DNA: TGTGCCAGCGCCAGGACAGGGACCGGGGAGCTGTTTTTT.

This chain uses TRBV3-1 (or the pseudogene TRBV3-2) with TRBJ1-1; the D is unclear. This CDR3 is built from 14 residues. CDR1 and CDR2 from the germline V gene are LGHDT and YNNKEL (reference sequence). Trimming took 1 base from V and 6 from J, leaving 12 bases between them. The CDR3 protein is CASSQAVRHPEAFF. In DNA, the CDR3 is TGTGCCAGCAGCCAAGCGGTGCGGCATCCTGAAGCTTTCTTT.

This chain joins TRBV24-1 and TRBJ2-5, with 7 nucleotides matching TRBD1. Germline CDR1 is KGHDR and CDR2 is SFDVKD. The CDR3 length is 14 residues. With V trimmed by 2 bases and J by 4 bases, 3 bases remained unmatched. CDR3: CATSDSTGIETQYF. In nucleotides, the CDR3 is TGTGCCACCAGTGATTCGACAGGGATAGAGACCCAGTACTTC.

CDR3 amino acids: CASSTGPWEPQHF. The CDR3 nucleotides are TGTGCCAGCAGCACAGGCCCCTGGGAGCCCCAGCATTTT. The chain has TRBV6-2 or TRBV6-3 and TRBJ1-5, with TRBD1 as a possible D gene (5 bases). CDR1 and CDR2 (germline): MNHEY, SVGEGT. The CDR3 extends over 13 amino acids. The V and J ends lost 6 bases and 8 bases respectively, with 14 bases between them.

CDR3 amino acids: CASNQQGAETQYF. CDR3 nucleotide sequence: TGCGCCAGCAACCAACAGGGGGCAGAGACCCAGTACTTC. The chain carries TRBV5-1 and TRBJ2-5; 9 bases agree with TRBD1. CDR1 is SGHRS, CDR2 YFSETQ, per germline. V shed 6 bases, J shed 4 bases, and the junction held 4 bases outside the gene matches. There are 13 residues in the CDR3. Full variable domain (missing parts from reference TRBV5-1 and TRBJ2-5): KAGVTQTPRYLIKTRGQQVTLSCSPISGHRSVSWYQQTPGQGLQFLFEYFSETQRNKGNFPGRFSGRQFSNSRSEMNVSTLELGDSALYLCASNQQGAETQYFGPGTRLLVL.

The count of this clone is one. The J gene is TRBJ2-7, the V gene TRBV6-6; 10 bases match TRBD2. Germline CDR1 and CDR2: MNHNY and SVGAGI (reference sequence). The CDR3 has 16 residues. V was clipped by 5 bases and J by 3 bases; unmatched bases: 10. CDR3 sequence reads: CASSRKSASGSYEQYF. CDR3 nucleotide sequence: TGTGCCAGCAGTCGAAAATCGGCTAGCGGGAGCTACGAGCAGTACTTC.